The 22 T cell receptor beta chains reported below all come from one sample, sequenced in a study of OX40 agonist ivuxolimab in advanced cancers. Profiled with immunoSEQ multiplex PCR; TCRdb holds only in-frame clones, not every one. Of more than 100,000 clones in the sample, 80% to 90% were seen once. Material: CD4+ or CD8+ T cells sorted from blood, obtained in a trial of the OX40 agonist ivuxolimab. These receptors were collected from an adult with an advanced solid tumor such as melanoma, head and neck, liver or kidney cancer.

The chain carries TRBV5-1 and TRBJ2-1, with D uncertain. The CDR3 loop spans 14 amino acids. CDR1 is SGHRS, CDR2 YFSETQ, per germline. V lost 3 bases to trimming and J lost 2 bases, with 9 bases between them. CDR3 nucleotides: TGCGCCAGCAGCTCCATTCCTCCCTACAATGAGCAGTTCTTC. Protein sequence: CASSSIPPYNEQFF.

The rearrangement links TRBV1 to TRBJ2-7; the table gives TRBD1 as D, unverified against the DNA. TRBV1 constitutes a pseudogene. The CDR3 contains 15 residues. CDR3 nucleotide sequence: TGCACCAGCAGCTGTATTGAGTCAGGGCAAGGCGAGCAGTACTTC. Its translation is CTSSCIESGQGEQYF.

This chain joins TRBV7-2 and TRBJ1-1; TRBD1 might be the D (5 bases). The CDR3 sequence is 12 residues long. V gave up 3 bases and J gave up 11 bases, with 13 bases separating them. Germline CDR1 is SGHTA and CDR2 is FQGNSA. The CDR3 sequence is CASSLEVGDAFF. The CDR3 region has the DNA TGTGCCAGCAGCTTGGAAGTAGGGGATGCTTTCTTT.

This clone was recorded once. The J gene is TRBJ1-3, the V gene TRBV10-3; no clear D. The CDR3 is 12 residues long. Trimming removed 0 bases from V and 4 bases from J, with 1 base in between. Germline values: CDR1 ENHRY, CDR2 SYGVKD. Here the CDR3 DNA reads TGTGCCATCAGTGAGTCGGGAAACACCATATATTTT. Amino acids: CAISESGNTIYF.

This chain joins TRBV7-2 and TRBJ1-1, with no clear D. Trimming left V 5 bases short and J 0 bases short, with 7 bases between. The CDR3 is 13 residues long. CDR1 and CDR2 from the germline V gene are SGHTA and FQGNSA. CDR3 DNA: TGTGCCAGCAGCACGTATTTGAACACTGAAGCTTTCTTT. Protein product: CASSTYLNTEAFF.

This chain joins TRBV2 and TRBJ2-5; 13 nucleotides align to TRBD2. V was clipped by 6 bases and J by 5 bases; unmatched bases: 6. Germline-derived CDR1 and CDR2 are SNHLY and FYNNEI. The CDR3 runs 15 residues. CDR3 sequence reads: CASRAGTSGAETQYF. CDR3 nucleotide sequence: TGTGCCAGCAGGGCCGGGACTAGCGGGGCCGAGACCCAGTACTTC.

The J gene is TRBJ1-2, the V gene TRBV7-9, with D possibly being TRBD1 (5 bases). V was pared by 7 bases and J by 6 bases, with 15 bases between. CDR1 is SEHNR and CDR2 is FQNEAQ in the germline V gene (reference sequence). The CDR3 sequence is 13 residues long. DNA of the CDR3: TGTGCCAGCAACCTCCTTTCGACAGATGGCTACACCTTC. This translates into CASNLLSTDGYTF. The whole variable domain, remainder taken from reference TRBV7-9 and TRBJ1-2, is DTGVSQNPRHKITKRGQNVTFRCDPISEHNRLYWYRQTLGQGPEFLTYFQNEAQLEKSRLLSDRFSAERPKGSFSTLEIQRTEQGDSAMYLCASNLLSTDGYTFGSGTRLTVV.

The rearrangement links TRBV7-2 to TRBJ2-7, with D possibly TRBD1 on 6 matching bases. This CDR3 has 16 amino acids. Germline V gene sequence: CDR1 SGHTA, CDR2 FQGNSA. Trimming took 5 bases from V and 0 from J, leaving 17 bases between them. The CDR3 region has the DNA TGTGCCAGCAGCGAGTCAGGGGCCCCAAGCTCCTACGAGCAGTACTTC. Translated: CASSESGAPSSYEQYF.

The chain employs TRBV28 and TRBJ1-2; D not certain. Germline values: CDR1 MDHEN, CDR2 SYDVKM. V lost 6 bases to trimming and J lost 4 bases, with 15 bases between them. This CDR3 spans 14 amino acids. The CDR3 reads CASRRRGPLYGYTF. For the CDR3, the DNA is TGTGCCAGCAGAAGGCGAGGCCCCCTCTATGGCTACACCTTC.

The chain joins TRBV19 to TRBJ2-7; possibly TRBD1 for D (5 bases). This CDR3 contains 14 residues. Germline V lookup: CDR1 LNHDA, CDR2 SQIVND (reference sequence). V lost 3 bases and J 1 base, leaving 10 bases between the germline ends. In nucleotides, the CDR3 is TGTGCCAGTAGTATTGAACAGGCATCCTACGAGCAGTACTTC. Amino acids: CASSIEQASYEQYF. Full variable domain (outside the CDR3, taken from reference TRBV19 and TRBJ2-7): DGGITQSPKYLFRKEGQNVTLSCEQNLNHDAMYWYRQDPGQGLRLIYYSQIVNDFQKGDIAEGYSVSREKKESFPLTVTSAQKNPTAFYLCASSIEQASYEQYFGPGTRLTVT.

The chain links TRBV7-2 to TRBJ2-1; TRBD2 matches 7 bases. CDR3 length equals 15 residues. Trimming took 4 bases from V and 0 from J; bases not matched to a gene: 3. The germline CDR1 and CDR2 sequences are SGHTA and FQGNSA. This CDR3 reads CASSSGLDSYNEQFF. The CDR3 DNA reads TGTGCCAGCAGCTCCGGACTAGACTCCTACAATGAGCAGTTCTTC.

The chain is built from TRBV7-9 and TRBJ1-1; TRBD1 agrees at 8 bases. Germline V lookup: CDR1 SEHNR, CDR2 FQNEAQ (reference sequence). V shed 4 bases and J 1 base; nucleotides not matched to a gene: 2. The CDR3 is 14 amino acids. The CDR3 sequence is CASSSDRGNTEAFF. In DNA, the CDR3 is TGTGCCAGCAGCTCCGACAGGGGGAACACTGAAGCTTTCTTT.

This chain links TRBV6-1 with TRBJ2-3; a weak D match, TRBD2 (7 bases). This CDR3 is built from 14 residues. Trimming left V 6 bases short and J 4 bases short, with 14 bases between. Per the germline V gene, CDR1 is MNHNS and CDR2 is SASEGT. CDR3 DNA sequence: TGTGCCAGCAGGGGGAGGGGGGAGGCAGATACGCAGTATTTT. Translation: CASRGRGEADTQYF.

The V and J genes are TRBV27 and TRBJ2-7; perhaps D is TRBD1 or TRBD2 (5 bases each). V was clipped by 6 bases and J by 2 bases, with 8 bases between them. Germline V gene lookup returns CDR1 MNHEY and CDR2 SMNVEV (reference sequence). The CDR3 is made up of 12 amino acids. The CDR3 here is CASRGVTYEQYF. The DNA of the CDR3 is TGTGCCAGCAGGGGGGTCACCTACGAGCAGTACTTC.

The CDR3 DNA reads TGTGCCAGCTGCCGGGACTTGCAAGAGACCCAGTACTTC. It is translated as CASCRDLQETQYF. The chain recombines TRBV6-6 with TRBJ2-5; tentative D call: TRBD2 (6 bases). Trimming took 8 bases from V and 2 from J, leaving 12 bases between them. CDR1 MNHNY and CDR2 SVGAGI come from the germline V gene (reference sequence). This CDR3 spans 13 amino acids.

The chain employs TRBV6-6 and TRBJ1-2, with D unresolved. Trimming took 6 bases from V and 5 from J, leaving 13 bases between them. The CDR3 length is 13 residues. Germline assignment: CDR1 MNHNY and CDR2 SVGAGI (reference sequence). CDR3 region: CASRTSGEYGYTF. DNA for the CDR3: TGTGCCAGCAGGACCTCTGGCGAGTATGGCTACACCTTC.

The chain uses TRBV5-1 and TRBJ2-5; 8 bases match TRBD2. Germline-derived CDR1 and CDR2 are SGHRS and YFSETQ. The CDR3 loop spans 15 amino acids. The trim removed 0 bases at V and 7 bases at J, leaving 8 bases unmatched. CDR3: CASSLDGGARGTQYF. The CDR3, as DNA: TGCGCCAGCAGCTTGGACGGGGGGGCCAGGGGGACCCAGTACTTC.

This sequence joins TRBV6-1 and TRBJ1-5; D is ambiguous. The germline V gene encodes CDR1 MNHNS and CDR2 SASEGT. This CDR3 contains 12 residues. V shed 3 bases and J shed 3 bases, with 3 bases lying between them. CDR3 DNA: TGTGCCAGCAGTGACTTCAATCAGCCCCAGCATTTT. As protein: CASSDFNQPQHF.

The CDR3 protein is CASSLDPPLGNEKLFF. The CDR3 DNA sequence: TGCGCCAGCAGCTTGGATCCCCCTCTAGGCAATGAAAAACTGTTTTTT. This chain joins TRBV5-1 and TRBJ1-4; D is undetermined. The CDR3 is made up of 16 amino acids. Trimming cost V 0 bases and J 5 bases, with 14 bases left between them. Germline V CDR1 and CDR2: SGHRS, YFSETQ.

The chain couples TRBV28 to TRBJ2-1; D possibly matches TRBD1 or TRBD2 (5 bases each). V dropped 5 bases and J dropped 3 bases, with 11 bases sitting between them. CDR1 MDHEN and CDR2 SYDVKM come from the germline V gene. The CDR3 runs 14 residues. CDR3 protein: CASSLGTNYNEQFF. CDR3 nucleotide sequence: TGTGCCAGCAGTCTCGGGACGAACTACAATGAGCAGTTCTTC.

This sequence joins TRBV7-9 and TRBJ2-5; D not resolved. The germline gives CDR1 SEHNR, CDR2 FQNEAQ (reference sequence). V gave up 4 bases and J gave up 5 bases, with 8 bases separating them. The CDR3 runs 12 residues. As DNA, the CDR3 is TGTGCCAGCAGCTGGATAACTGAGACCCAGTACTTC. This encodes CASSWITETQYF.

The chain joins TRBV14 to TRBJ1-1; no firm D call. CDR3 length: 16 residues. Germline V lookup: CDR1 SGHDN, CDR2 FVKESK. The germline V and J ends were trimmed by 0 bases and 3 bases, with 14 bases remaining between them. The CDR3 nucleotides read TGTGCCAGCAGCCAAGATTTCCGGCGATGGGACACTGAAGCTTTCTTT. Protein product: CASSQDFRRWDTEAFF.